The rows below give T cell receptor beta chains drawn from one sample of a study of CD8+ T cells in alopecia areata. The protocol was immunoSEQ multiplex PCR, while the TCRdb copy is restricted to in-frame clones and leaves out a portion. The data show around 200,000 clones, roughly 62% seen once. Sequenced material: CD8+ T cells sorted from blood, taken at week 24, from a patient treated with tofacitinib. The receptors derive from a human donor with alopecia areata. Each CDR3 is given with its conserved first and last residue. A D gene is named only where the DNA matches it firmly. Expanded clones are given a class, and other clones once, few, many or no size at all.

>TRBJ1-2|.|TRBV20-1|.
TGCAGCGCTAGAGACCTCTATGGCTACACCTTC
CSARDLYGYTF
>TRBJ2-1|few|TRBV29-1|.
TGCAGCGCACTAGGGGACAATGAGCAGTTCTTC
CSALGDNEQFF
>TRBJ2-7|few|TRBV10-3|.
TGTGCCATCAGTGAAGCGTACGAGCAGTACTTC
CAISEAYEQYF
>TRBJ1-6|.|TRBV27|.
TGTGCCAGCAGTGACCGGAGAGGGGCTAATTCACCCCTCCACTTT
CASSDRRGANSPLHF
>TRBJ2-7|few|TRBV30|.
TGTGCCTGGAGTTACGTCTACGAGCAGTACTTC
CAWSYVYEQYF
>TRBJ2-7|few|TRBV5-6|.
TGTGCCAGCAGCTTTAGTTCGCGGGGCCCTTCCTACGAGCAGTACTTC
CASSFSSRGPSYEQYF
>TRBJ2-3|few|TRBV6-5|.
TGTGCCAGCAGCTCCGGGTTCCACACAGATACGCAGTATTTT
CASSSGFHTDTQYF
>TRBJ1-1|few|TRBV6-6|.
TGTGCCAGCGGGCCGGGGCGTATGGCTGAAGCTTTCTTT
CASGPGRMAEAFF
>TRBJ2-2|.|TRBV9|TRBD1
TGTGCCAGCAGCGTAGAGGGGGCTATGAACACCGGGGAGCTGTTTTTT
CASSVEGAMNTGELFF
>TRBJ2-3|.|TRBV29-1|.
TGCAGCGTTGCAAGGCTAGGACCCGATACGCAGTATTTT
CSVARLGPDTQYF
>TRBJ1-3|once|TRBV29-1|.
TGCAGCGTTGACGGAGGGGTAGCTGGAAACACCATATATTTT
CSVDGGVAGNTIYF
>TRBJ2-1|.|TRBV5-1|.
TGCGCCAGCAGGGAGGGCAGGGATGAGCAGTTCTTC
CASREGRDEQFF
>TRBJ2-1|few|TRBV6-5|.
TGTGCCAGCAGTTACGTAATGGGGGATGAGCAGTTCTTC
CASSYVMGDEQFF
>TRBJ1-2|few|TRBV13|TRBD1
TGTGCCAGCAGCCCCATGACAGGGTCTAACTATGGCTACACCTTC
CASSPMTGSNYGYTF
>TRBJ2-3|.|TRBV30|TRBD2
TGTGCCTGGAGTTTACGTAGCGGGGGTTTGGATACGCAGTATTTT
CAWSLRSGGLDTQYF
>TRBJ2-7|.|TRBV19|TRBD2
TGTGCCAGTAGTATCGCTAGCGGGGGGCCGCAACCCTACGAGCAGTACTTC
CASSIASGGPQPYEQYF
>TRBJ2-2|.|TRBV4-1|TRBD1
TGCGCCAGCAGCAGATACAGGGGTAACACCGGGGAGCTGTTTTTT
CASSRYRGNTGELFF
>TRBJ1-1|.|TRBV27|.
TGTGCCAGCAACCGAGGGCGTACGAACACTGAAGCTTTCTTT
CASNRGRTNTEAFF
>TRBJ2-3|.|TRBV29-1|TRBD1
TGCAGCGTTGATACCTGGGACAGGGAAACAGATACGCAGTATTTT
CSVDTWDRETDTQYF
>TRBJ2-1|.|TRBV29-1|.
TGCAGCGTTGAAATCGAGGAGGAATTACGCTTTGAGCAGTTCTTC
CSVEIEEELRFEQFF
>TRBJ1-1|few|TRBV30|.
TGTGCCTGGAGTGTCACAGTGAACACTGAAGCTTTCTTT
CAWSVTVNTEAFF
>TRBJ1-2|few|TRBV27|.
TGTGCCAGCAGTTCATGGACCGGGCATGACTATGGCTACACCTTC
CASSSWTGHDYGYTF
>TRBJ2-7|.|TRBV18|.
TGTGCCAGCTCACCATGGACAAGGGCCGCCTACGAGCAGTACTTC
CASSPWTRAAYEQYF
>TRBJ1-5|.|TRBV4-1|.
TGCGCCAGCAGCCAAGCGGCCCGGGAGGGTCAGCCCCAGCATTTT
CASSQAAREGQPQHF
>TRBJ2-5|.|TRBV6-9|.
TGTGCCAGCAGTTATCATCTCTCCCAGTACTTC
CASSYHLSQYF
>TRBJ2-1|few|TRBV25-1|.
TGTGCCAGCAGTGAATGGGAGTTGGGCCACAATGAGCAGTTCTTC
CASSEWELGHNEQFF
>TRBJ2-2|.|TRBV2|.
TGTGCCAGCAGTGAAAGGGGGGCCACCGGGGAGCTGTTTTTT
CASSERGATGELFF
>TRBJ1-6|.|TRBV2|.
TGTGCCAGCAGCGGGGGGTTGAACAGTTCACCCCTCCACTTT
CASSGGLNSSPLHF
>TRBJ2-6|few|TRBV11-2|.
TGTGCCAGCAGCTTAGTGACGGGCTCCGGGGCCAACGTCCTGACTTTC
CASSLVTGSGANVLTF
>TRBJ2-3|.|TRBV15|.
TGTGCCACCGCTCTAGGGGGGCGCTCCACAGATACGCAGTATTTT
CATALGGRSTDTQYF
>TRBJ1-6|once|TRBV2|.
TGTGCCAGCAGTGGAGGGGTTACCTCCTATAATTCACCCCTCCACTTT
CASSGGVTSYNSPLHF
>TRBJ2-3|few|TRBV25-1|.
TGTGCCAGCAGTGAGGTCGGTACGCAGTATTTT
CASSEVGTQYF
>TRBJ2-5|.|TRBV2|TRBD2
TGTGCCAGCACCCTAGCGGATCAAGAGACCCAGTACTTC
CASTLADQETQYF
>TRBJ1-2|few|TRBV2|.
TGTGCCAGCAGGGGACCGACAGGACTTATCGGCTACACCTTC
CASRGPTGLIGYTF
>TRBJ2-1|.|TRBV10-3|.
TGTGCCATCAGTGATTTGGGGGGGCGGAATGAGCAGTTCTTC
CAISDLGGRNEQFF
>TRBJ1-4|.|TRBV21-1|.
TGTGCCAGCAGCCTCAGGGGTATGGAACTGTTTTTT
CASSLRGMELFF
>TRBJ2-6|.|TRBV29-1|.
TGCAGCGTTGAAGGGACAGACGAAACCCGCTCTGGGGCCAACGTCCTGACTTTC
CSVEGTDETRSGANVLTF
>TRBJ2-3|few|TRBV10-2|.
TGCGCCAGCAGGGTAACTAGTTCAGATACGCAGTATTTT
CASRVTSSDTQYF
>TRBJ1-1|.|TRBV7-2|.
TGTGCCAGCGACAACCCGGGACGGAGGAACACTGAAGCTTTCTTT
CASDNPGRRNTEAFF
>TRBJ2-1|.|TRBV10-3|TRBD1
TGTGCCATCAGTGAGGAATCGACAGGGGGGGAAGAATACAATGAGCAGTTCTTC
CAISEESTGGEEYNEQFF
>TRBJ1-1|few|TRBV2|TRBD1
TGTGCCAGTAAACAGGGGGCTAGAAGGAACACTGAAGCTTTCTTT
CASKQGARRNTEAFF
>TRBJ2-3|.|TRBV4-1|.
TGCGCCAGCAGCCAAATCGCCCTTAGCACAGATACGCAGTATTTT
CASSQIALSTDTQYF
>TRBJ2-7|.|TRBV2|.
TGTGCCAGCAGTGGGTCCGAGCAGTACTTC
CASSGSEQYF
>TRBJ2-7|few|TRBV6-1|TRBD2
TGTGCCAGCAGTGAACAAAGCGGGGGGGCATTCCACGAGCAGTACTTC
CASSEQSGGAFHEQYF